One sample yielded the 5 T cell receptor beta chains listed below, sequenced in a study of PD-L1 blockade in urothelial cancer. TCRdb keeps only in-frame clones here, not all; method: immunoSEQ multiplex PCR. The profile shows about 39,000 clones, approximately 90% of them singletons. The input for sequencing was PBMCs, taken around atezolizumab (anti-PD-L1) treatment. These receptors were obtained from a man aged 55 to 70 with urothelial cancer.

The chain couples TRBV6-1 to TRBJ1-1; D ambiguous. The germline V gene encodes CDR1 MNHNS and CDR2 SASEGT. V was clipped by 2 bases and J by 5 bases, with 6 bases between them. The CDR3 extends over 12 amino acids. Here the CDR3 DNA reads TGTGCCAGCAGTGAAATCGGGACTGAAGCTTTCTTT. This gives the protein CASSEIGTEAFF.

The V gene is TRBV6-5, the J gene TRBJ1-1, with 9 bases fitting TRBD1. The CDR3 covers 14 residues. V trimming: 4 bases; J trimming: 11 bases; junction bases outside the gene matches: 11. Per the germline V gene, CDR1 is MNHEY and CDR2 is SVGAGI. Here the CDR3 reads CASSFVTGTGWAFF. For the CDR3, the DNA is TGTGCCAGCAGTTTCGTGACTGGGACAGGGTGGGCTTTCTTT.

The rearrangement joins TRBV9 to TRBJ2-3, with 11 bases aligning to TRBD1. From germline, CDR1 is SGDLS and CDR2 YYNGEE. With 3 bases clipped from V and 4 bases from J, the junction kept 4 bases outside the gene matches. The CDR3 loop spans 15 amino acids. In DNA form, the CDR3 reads TGTGCCAGCAGCGCGGGACAGGGGGACCCAGATACGCAGTATTTT. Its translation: CASSAGQGDPDTQYF. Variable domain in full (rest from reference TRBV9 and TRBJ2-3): DSGVTQTPKHLITATGQRVTLRCSPRSGDLSVYWYQQSLDQGLQFLIQYYNGEERAKGNILERFSAQQFPDLHSELNLSSLELGDSALYFCASSAGQGDPDTQYFGPGTRLTVL.

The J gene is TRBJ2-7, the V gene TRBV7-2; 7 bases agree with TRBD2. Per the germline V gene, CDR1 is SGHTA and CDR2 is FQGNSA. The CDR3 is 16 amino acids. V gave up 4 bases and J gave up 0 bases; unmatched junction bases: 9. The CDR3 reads CASSSLSGVNSYEQYF. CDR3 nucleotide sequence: TGTGCCAGCAGCTCCCTCAGCGGGGTGAACTCCTACGAGCAGTACTTC.

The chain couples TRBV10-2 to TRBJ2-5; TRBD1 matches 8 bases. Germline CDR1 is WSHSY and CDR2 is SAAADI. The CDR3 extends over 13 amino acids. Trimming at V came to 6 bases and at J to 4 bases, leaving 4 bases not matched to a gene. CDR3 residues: CASRGTGGETQYF. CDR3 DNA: TGCGCCAGCAGGGGAACAGGGGGAGAGACCCAGTACTTC.